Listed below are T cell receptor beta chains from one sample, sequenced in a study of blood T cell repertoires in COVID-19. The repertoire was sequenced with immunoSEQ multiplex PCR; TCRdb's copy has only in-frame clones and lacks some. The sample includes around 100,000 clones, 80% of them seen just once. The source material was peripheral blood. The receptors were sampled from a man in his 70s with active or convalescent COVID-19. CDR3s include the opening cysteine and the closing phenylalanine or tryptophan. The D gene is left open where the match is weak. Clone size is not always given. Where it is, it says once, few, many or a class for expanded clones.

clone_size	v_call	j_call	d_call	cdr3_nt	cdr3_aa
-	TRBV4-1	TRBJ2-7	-	TGCGCCAGCAGCCAACTGATGTGGACAGAGCAGTACTTC	CASSQLMWTEQYF
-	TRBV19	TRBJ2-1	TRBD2	TGTGCCAGTAGTGCTAGCGGGCCTTCCTCGGGCGAGCAGTTCTTC	CASSASGPSSGEQFF
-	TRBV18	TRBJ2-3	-	TGTGCCAGCTCACTATCCTTAAGCACAGATACGCAGTATTTT	CASSLSLSTDTQYF
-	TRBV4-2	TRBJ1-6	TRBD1	TGTGCCAGCAGCCAAGATAGGGGGCCTCCCAATAATTCACCCCTCCACTTT	CASSQDRGPPNNSPLHF
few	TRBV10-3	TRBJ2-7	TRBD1	TGTGCCATCACGGACAGGGACTCCTACGAGCAGTACTTC	CAITDRDSYEQYF
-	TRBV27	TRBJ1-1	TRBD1	TGTGCCAGCAGTTTATCTGGCGGGCGGACAGGACTGAACACTGAAGCTTTCTTT	CASSLSGGRTGLNTEAFF
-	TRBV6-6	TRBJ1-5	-	TGTGCCAGCAGGCCCGCGGAGGACGCTCAGCCCCAGCATTTT	CASRPAEDAQPQHF
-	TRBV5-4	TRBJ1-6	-	TGTGCCAGCAGCTTCCCCGGCTCCTATAATTCACCCCTCCACTTT	CASSFPGSYNSPLHF
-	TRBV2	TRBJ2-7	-	TGTGCCAGCAGTGTCGCGGAGTGGGTTCTCCACGAGCAGTACTTC	CASSVAEWVLHEQYF
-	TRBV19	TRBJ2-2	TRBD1	TGTGCCAGTAGTGCTCGGGACAGGGGGCAGGTCACCGGGGAGCTGTTTTTT	CASSARDRGQVTGELFF